One sample yielded the 21 T cell receptor beta chains listed below, sequenced in a study of control samples from healthy donors and cancer patients. Sequenced by immunoSEQ multiplex PCR; TCRdb stores in-frame clones only, minus some. The sample yields over 100,000 clones, 92% seen once. The sequencing input was blood. All receptors derive from a woman aged 50 to 60 in good health.

This clone was observed once. The chain couples TRBV7-6 to TRBJ1-1, with TRBD1 matching 7 bases. Losses at the gene ends were 0 bases for V and 2 bases for J; bases not matched to a gene: 6. This CDR3 spans 16 amino acids. From germline, CDR1 is SGHVS and CDR2 FNYEAQ. CDR3 DNA sequence: TGTGCCAGCAGCTTAGCGGGCAGGGGGGCTAACACTGAAGCTTTCTTT. This gives the protein CASSLAGRGANTEAFF.

The genes are TRBV29-1 and TRBJ1-1, with D unclear. Germline V gene sequence: CDR1 SQVTM, CDR2 ANQGSEA. The V gene lost 6 bases and the J gene lost 5 bases, with 13 bases spanning the gap. This CDR3 is built from 12 residues. Here the CDR3 reads CSVRGTGTEAFF. CDR3 sequence (DNA): TGCAGCGTCCGGGGTACGGGAACTGAAGCTTTCTTT.

The V gene is TRBV5-1, the J gene TRBJ2-2; TRBD1 is a possible D gene (6 bases). V lost 1 base and J lost 0, with 7 bases in between. The CDR3 length is 15 residues. Germline V gene sequence: CDR1 SGHRS, CDR2 YFSETQ. The CDR3 nucleotides are TGCGCCAGCAGCTTGACAGGGCCGAACACCGGGGAGCTGTTTTTT. Translating it yields CASSLTGPNTGELFF. Full variable domain (missing parts from reference TRBV5-1 and TRBJ2-2): KAGVTQTPRYLIKTRGQQVTLSCSPISGHRSVSWYQQTPGQGLQFLFEYFSETQRNKGNFPGRFSGRQFSNSRSEMNVSTLELGDSALYLCASSLTGPNTGELFFGEGSRLTVL.

The V and J genes are TRBV11-2 and TRBJ2-7; TRBD2 matches at 11 bases. With V trimmed by 5 bases and J by 5 bases, 11 bases remained unmatched. The CDR3 contains 16 residues. The germline V gene encodes CDR1 SGHAT and CDR2 FQNNGV. Written as DNA, the CDR3 is TGTGCCAGCAGCCCTACAATAGGGACTAGCGGAAACGAGCAGTACTTC. As protein: CASSPTIGTSGNEQYF.

CDR3 nucleotides: TGTGCCTCCAGGATGGGGGTTTCACCCCTCCACTTT. Its translation is CASRMGVSPLHF. This chain connects TRBV7-2 to TRBJ1-6, with a weak D call TRBD1 (5 bases). With 11 bases removed from V and 9 bases from J, the gap between germline ends came to 14 bases. Germline-derived CDR1 and CDR2 are SGHTA and FQGNSA. This CDR3 region has 12 residues.

The rearrangement uses TRBV5-1 and TRBJ2-1; the match to TRBD2 covers 11 bases. Germline loops: CDR1 SGHRS, CDR2 YFSETQ. The CDR3 runs 17 residues. Trimming took 3 bases from V and 6 from J; bases not matched to a gene: 11. DNA for the CDR3: TGCGCCAGCAGCTCCCAACCCTTAGCGGGAGGGCTCAATGAGCAGTTCTTC. The encoded protein is CASSSQPLAGGLNEQFF. Drawing the rest from reference TRBV5-1 and TRBJ2-1, the complete variable domain is KAGVTQTPRYLIKTRGQQVTLSCSPISGHRSVSWYQQTPGQGLQFLFEYFSETQRNKGNFPGRFSGRQFSNSRSEMNVSTLELGDSALYLCASSSQPLAGGLNEQFFGPGTRLTVL.

This chain connects TRBV20-1 to TRBJ2-1; D remains ambiguous. The V and J ends lost 7 bases and 8 bases respectively, with 12 bases between them. Germline V lookup: CDR1 DFQATT, CDR2 SNEGSKA (reference sequence). This CDR3 contains 11 residues. This chain's CDR3 is CSGATPDEQFF. CDR3 sequence (DNA): TGCAGTGGGGCCACCCCGGATGAGCAGTTCTTC.

The rearrangement links TRBV6-5 to TRBJ2-7; 8 bases fit TRBD1. Trimming removed 6 bases from V and 2 bases from J; junction bases left unmatched: 9. Per the germline V gene, CDR1 is MNHEY and CDR2 is SVGAGI. The length of the CDR3 is 15 residues. The CDR3 here is CASRIGTGRAYEQYF. The CDR3 nucleotides are TGTGCCAGCAGGATAGGGACAGGTCGGGCCTACGAGCAGTACTTC.

The chain couples TRBV5-4 to TRBJ1-1; 7 nucleotides line up with TRBD1. CDR1 is SGHNT, CDR2 YYREEE, per germline (reference sequence). V shed 3 bases and J 0 bases; nucleotides not matched to a gene: 5. This CDR3 is built from 15 residues. The CDR3 DNA reads TGTGCCAGCAGCTCCAGGACAGGAGTGAACACTGAAGCTTTCTTT. This encodes CASSSRTGVNTEAFF.

This clone was observed once. The CDR3 region is CASSFGDRVNTEAFF. The CDR3 DNA sequence: TGTGCCAGCAGTTTTGGGGACAGGGTGAACACTGAAGCTTTCTTT. The chain couples TRBV28 to TRBJ1-1, with 9 positions matching TRBD1. V lost 3 bases, J lost 0 bases, and 2 bases stayed unmatched. The CDR3 totals 15 residues. Germline CDR1 is MDHEN and CDR2 is SYDVKM.

A few counts support this clone. V and J are TRBV2 and TRBJ2-5; 9 bases map to TRBD2. CDR1 and CDR2 (germline): SNHLY, FYNNEI. The CDR3 loop spans 16 amino acids. The J segment lost 2 bases and the V segment lost 7 bases, leaving 11 bases of the junction unmatched. Here the CDR3 reads CASKDAGTSRQETQYF. The CDR3 region has the DNA TGTGCCAGCAAGGATGCCGGGACTAGCAGGCAAGAGACCCAGTACTTC.

This clone was counted only a few times. The CDR3 spells CASSSLYRTGGETDTQYF. CDR3 DNA sequence: TGTGCCAGCAGCTCCCTCTATCGGACAGGGGGAGAGACAGATACGCAGTATTTT. The genes are TRBV7-9 and TRBJ2-3; TRBD1 agrees at 10 bases. Germline CDR1 is SEHNR and CDR2 is FQNEAQ (reference sequence). Unmatched junction bases numbered 13, after V lost 4 bases and J lost 3 bases. The CDR3 consists of 18 residues.

J is TRBJ2-2 and V is TRBV5-1; the match to TRBD2 covers 8 bases. J gave up 0 bases and V 4 bases, and 11 bases lay outside the gene matches. Per the germline V gene, CDR1 is SGHRS and CDR2 is YFSETQ. The CDR3 consists of 18 residues. CDR3 nucleotide sequence: TGCGCCAGCAGCCAAACCCTACAGGGACTAGCGAACACCGGGGAGCTGTTTTTT. As protein: CASSQTLQGLANTGELFF.

This chain connects TRBV2 to TRBJ2-5; unclear D gene. CDR1 and CDR2 from the germline V gene are SNHLY and FYNNEI. The CDR3 totals 12 residues. V shed 0 bases and J shed 13 bases, with 12 bases lying between them. This CDR3 is CASSEAGSRGYF. Written as DNA, the CDR3 is TGTGCCAGCAGTGAAGCGGGTTCGCGCGGGTACTTC.

This clone was counted a single time. The chain links TRBV28 to TRBJ1-5; D not certain. CDR1 is MDHEN, CDR2 SYDVKM, per germline. The CDR3 runs 14 residues. Trimming shortened V by 1 base and J by 3 bases, and 7 bases separated the two germline ends. CDR3 residues: CASSLYSNNQPQHF. The CDR3 nucleotides read TGTGCCAGCAGTTTATACAGTAACAATCAGCCCCAGCATTTT.

V usage is TRBV3-1 (or the pseudogene TRBV3-2) and J usage is TRBJ1-2, with 10 bases lining up with TRBD1. V gave up 4 bases and J gave up 2 bases; unmatched junction bases: 4. CDR1 is LGHDT, CDR2 YNNKEL, per germline (reference sequence). This CDR3 has 15 amino acids. CDR3: CASSPRTGGNYGYTF. Written as DNA, the CDR3 is TGTGCCAGCAGCCCGAGGACAGGGGGGAACTATGGCTACACCTTC.

The rearrangement uses TRBV5-4 and TRBJ1-2; unclear D gene. This CDR3 region has 13 residues. The V end lost 0 bases, the J end lost 8 bases, and 11 bases lay between the germline ends. The germline gives CDR1 SGHNT, CDR2 YYREEE (reference sequence). The CDR3 loop is CASSLVAGLGYTF. As DNA, the CDR3 is TGTGCCAGCAGCTTGGTAGCCGGGTTAGGCTACACCTTC.

The CDR3 reads CASRFLDYSNQPQHF. The CDR3 DNA reads TGTGCCAGCAGGTTCTTAGATTATAGCAATCAGCCCCAGCATTTT. This sequence joins TRBV6-5 and TRBJ1-5; D not resolved. CDR1 is MNHEY, CDR2 SVGAGI, per germline. The V and J ends lost 6 bases and 0 bases respectively, with 12 bases between them. CDR3 length: 15 amino acids.

V usage is TRBV11-2 and J usage is TRBJ1-2; maybe TRBD1 (5 bases). V shed 6 bases and J shed 6 bases, with 14 bases lying between them. In germline, CDR1 is SGHAT, CDR2 FQNNGV. The CDR3 loop spans 13 amino acids. The CDR3 spells CASRLQGMDGYTF. The CDR3 nucleotides are TGTGCCAGCAGATTGCAGGGAATGGATGGCTACACCTTC.

The chain recombines TRBV11-2 with TRBJ2-7, with a possible D match to TRBD1 (5 bases). Germline V gene sequence: CDR1 SGHAT, CDR2 FQNNGV. Trimming left V 5 bases short and J 0 bases short, with 11 bases between. The CDR3 contains 14 residues. The CDR3: CASSQSQGSYEQYF. The CDR3 region has the DNA TGTGCCAGCAGCCAATCCCAGGGCTCCTACGAGCAGTACTTC. The variable domain in full, with the rest retrieved from reference TRBV11-2 and TRBJ2-7, is EAGVAQSPRYKIIEKRQSVAFWCNPISGHATLYWYQQILGQGPKLLIQFQNNGVVDDSQLPKDRFSAERLKGVDSTLKIQPAKLEDSAVYLCASSQSQGSYEQYFGPGTRLTVT.

In its sample, this clone was seen a few times. CDR3 sequence: CASSPGLAGGKLNNEQFF. DNA of the CDR3: TGCGCCAGCAGCCCAGGACTAGCGGGAGGGAAATTAAACAATGAGCAGTTCTTC. The V call is TRBV5-1, the J call TRBJ2-1; 15 bases match TRBD2. Trimming at V came to 4 bases and at J to 5 bases, leaving 10 bases not matched to a gene. Germline values: CDR1 SGHRS, CDR2 YFSETQ. The CDR3 is 18 amino acids.